A single sample is the source of the 23 T cell receptor beta chains below, sequenced in a study of spatial heterogeneity in lung cancer (dated by TCRdb to about 2019). Read against the paper, the sample's time point label means: blood at routine non-recurrence follow-up after resection. The library was generated by 5' RACE. Sequencing took place on a NextSeq 500. TCRdb cleaned the public reads at Q25 with fastp, built clones with MiXCR and kept in-frame beta chains. Every entry covers one CDR3 protein and lists the most common genes and DNA from its rows. The sample table contains 550 to 700 distinct CDR3 sequences; only one count was recorded for about 63% of them. Around 20% of the sample comes from the top ten. This specimen consisted of PBMCs, obtained at follow-up. These TCRs come from a female donor with early-stage non-small cell lung cancer.

As for this clonotype: This beta chain is an off-target read within a library intended for alpha chains, so its frequency means little. The chain combines TRBV7-8 with TRBJ2-2; D gene ambiguous. Trimming removed 5 bases from V and 2 bases from J, with 15 bases in between. The CDR3 runs to 16 residues. Germline CDR1 SGHVS, CDR2 FQNEAQ. In DNA, the CDR3 is TGTGCCAGCAGCCAGCTCCAGACGGTCAACACCGGGGAGCTGTTTTTT. This sequence encodes CASSQLQTVNTGELFF.

With respect to this clonotype: This beta chain is an unintended read in a library built for alpha chains; its size means little. The chain uses TRBV7-8 and TRBJ2-5, with no clear D. This CDR3 region has 13 residues. Germline values: CDR1 SGHVS, CDR2 FQNEAQ. V was shortened by 1 base and J by 2 bases, with 5 bases between the two germline ends. In DNA, the CDR3 is TGTGCCAGCAGCTTAGACAGTCAAGAGACCCAGTACTTC. It is translated as CASSLDSQETQYF.

Details on this clonotype: The library was prepared for alpha chains; this beta chain is a stray read, so its frequency means little. The gene calls are TRBV29-1 and TRBJ2-2; D perhaps matches TRBD1 (6 bases). Per germline, CDR1 SQVTM and CDR2 ANQGSEA. V gave up 4 bases and J gave up 4 bases, with 7 bases separating them. The CDR3 is 12 residues long. The CDR3 DNA follows: TGCAGCGTTGGACAGGCCACCGGGGAGCTGTTTTTT. This translates into CSVGQATGELFF.

Of note for this clonotype: This beta chain is a stray sequence in a library constructed for alpha chains; its clone size is not meaningful. The chain carries TRBV5-4 and TRBJ2-3; D is uncertain. The germline CDR1 and CDR2 sequences are SGHNT and YYREEE (reference sequence). V lost 1 base and J lost 2, with 8 bases in between. This CDR3 comprises 14 residues. CDR3 sequence reads: CASSLPSNTDTQYF. In nucleotides, the CDR3 is TGTGCCAGCAGCTTGCCCAGCAACACAGATACGCAGTATTTT.

Turning to this clonotype: Within a library made for alpha chains, this beta chain is off target, and its count is uninformative. The chain uses TRBV28 and TRBJ2-2, with D hard to call. The germline gives CDR1 MDHEN, CDR2 SYDVKM. CDR3 size: 11 residues. CDR3 bases: TGTGCGGGTGGGGTCACCGGGGAGCTGTTTTTT. This encodes CAGGVTGELFF. Combining the CDR3 with reference TRBV28 and TRBJ2-2 gives the whole variable domain DVKVTQSSRYLVKRTGEKVFLECVQDMDHENMFWYRQDPGLGLRLIYFSYDVKMKEKGDIPEGYSVSREKKERFSLILESASTNQTSMYLCAGGVTGELFFGEGSRLTVL.

As for this clonotype: The library was built for alpha chains, so this beta chain is an off-target read and its size means little. V usage is TRBV7-3 and J usage is TRBJ2-2; TRBD2 aligns across 7 bases. Germline V gene data show CDR1 as SGHTA and CDR2 as FQGTGA. V was clipped by 1 base and J by 1 base; unmatched bases: 0. The length of the CDR3 is 15 residues. CDR3 coding DNA: TGTGCCAGCAGCTTAAGCGGGGGGAACACCGGGGAGCTGTTTTTT. Amino acid sequence: CASSLSGGNTGELFF.

A word on this clonotype: Since the library was made to target alpha chains, this beta chain is a stray read and its abundance is not meaningful. This chain joins TRBV5-4 and TRBJ2-7; tentatively, D is TRBD1 or TRBD2 (5 bases each). Deletions cut 0 bases from V and 2 bases from J, with 12 bases between. Germline V CDR1 and CDR2: SGHNT, YYREEE (reference sequence). The CDR3 totals 15 residues. This chain's CDR3 is CASSLAPGRTYEQYF. CDR3 sequence (DNA): TGTGCCAGCAGCTTGGCACCGGGACGGACCTACGAGCAGTACTTC.

Concerning this clonotype itself: This beta chain appears as a stray read in a library generated for alpha chains; its size is not informative. This chain links TRBV7-3 with TRBJ1-1; D gene uncertain. This CDR3 is built from 14 residues. The ends were cut back, 3 bases at V and 2 bases at J, with 10 bases in the middle. Germline V gene sequence: CDR1 SGHTA, CDR2 FQGTGA. The CDR3 reads CASSFSTDNTEAFF. The DNA of the CDR3 is TGTGCCAGCAGCTTTAGTACGGACAACACTGAAGCTTTCTTT.

Notes on this clonotype: Little can be read into the size of this beta chain, an off-target read in a library designed for alpha chains. The chain joins TRBV5-6 to TRBJ2-3; D uncertain. The V gene's germline CDR1 is SGHDT and CDR2 YYEEEE. V was cut by 2 bases and J by 2 bases, with 3 bases left in between. This CDR3 is built from 12 residues. The DNA for the CDR3 is TGTGCCAGCAGCTTCACCACAGATACGCAGTATTTT. Translating it yields CASSFTTDTQYF.

This clonotype has just a few counts. This beta chain lies outside the target of a library built for alpha chains; its clone size means little. The V call is TRBV18, the J call TRBJ2-5, with D perhaps TRBD2 (6 bases). The germline CDR1 and CDR2 sequences are KGHSH and LQKENI. V lost 3 bases and J lost 5, with 10 bases in between. The CDR3 loop spans 13 amino acids. CDR3 residues: CASSPGGGETQYF. In DNA, the CDR3 is TGTGCCAGCTCACCCGGAGGAGGGGAGACCCAGTACTTC. The variable domain in full, with the rest retrieved from reference TRBV18 and TRBJ2-5, is NAGVMQNPRHLVRRRGQEARLRCSPMKGHSHVYWYRQLPEEGLKFMVYLQKENIIDESGMPKERFSAEFPKEGPSILRIQQVVRGDSAAYFCASSPGGGETQYFGPGTRLLVL.

Comment on this clonotype: A library made for alpha chains picked up this beta chain off target, so its size means little. This sequence joins TRBV19 and TRBJ2-1; 9 positions agree with TRBD2. The CDR3 has 12 amino acids. CDR1 LNHDA and CDR2 SQIVND come from the germline V gene (reference sequence). The CDR3 sequence is CRGGGAEDEQFF. The CDR3 coding sequence is TGTAGGGGCGGGGGGGCCGAGGATGAGCAGTTCTTC.

With respect to this clonotype: With the library built for alpha chains, this beta chain is off target and its frequency is not meaningful. DNA of the CDR3: TGTGCCAGCAGCCTAGTCCCCCCTCAAGAGACCCAGTACTTC. Its protein product is CASSLVPPQETQYF. The V and J genes are TRBV12-3 or TRBV12-4 and TRBJ2-5; D not resolved. Trimming pared 6 bases from V and 2 bases from J, leaving 13 bases between. This CDR3 has 14 residues.

Notes on this clonotype: The library was designed around alpha chains, so this beta chain is a stray read whose abundance carries little weight. The V call is TRBV2, the J call TRBJ2-1; 9 nucleotides line up with TRBD2. The CDR3 spans 13 residues. Trimming cost V 6 bases and J 9 bases; bases outside gene matches: 6. Germline-derived CDR1 and CDR2 are SNHLY and FYNNEI. The CDR3 DNA reads as TGTGCCAGCAGCCTTAGCGGGGGCGGTGAGCAGTTCTTC. Amino acid sequence: CASSLSGGGEQFF.

Worth noting for this clonotype: This beta chain was picked up by a library intended for alpha chains and is off target, so its count carries little meaning. This chain joins TRBV7-6 and TRBJ2-7, with D perhaps given as TRBD1 or TRBD2 (6 bases each). Between the trimmed V and J ends, which lost 5 bases and 6 bases, there was a span of 14 bases. Germline V gene data show CDR1 as SGHVS and CDR2 as FNYEAQ. The CDR3 totals 13 residues. CDR3 DNA: TGTGCCAGCAGCCCGGGGGCCACGGGCGAGCAGTACTTC. Its protein is CASSPGATGEQYF.

To note about this clonotype: This beta chain is off target for a library built for alpha chains, so its abundance means little. CDR3 sequence (DNA): TGTGCCAGCAGTTTGCCGGACAGACAAGCTTTCTTT. Its protein is CASSLPDRQAFF. The rearrangement links TRBV28 to TRBJ1-1; weak D call: TRBD1 (6 bases). This CDR3 has 12 amino acids. In germline, CDR1 is MDHEN, CDR2 SYDVKM. V lost 3 bases and J lost 9, with 11 bases in between.

In the case of this clonotype: This beta chain is a stray sequence in a library constructed for alpha chains; its clone size is not meaningful. The gene calls are TRBV3-1 and TRBJ2-1; D remains unclear. The germline V gene encodes CDR1 LGHDT and CDR2 YNNKEL (reference sequence). The CDR3 length is 13 residues. Trimming cost V 4 bases and J 2 bases, with 6 bases left between them. The CDR3 bases are TGTGCCAGCAGCCTCGACACCTACAATGAGCAGTTCTTC. It encodes CASSLDTYNEQFF.

About this clonotype itself: Since it is a stray read in a library aimed at alpha chains, this beta chain has a size that is not meaningful. The chain has TRBV20-1 and TRBJ2-1, with D possibly matching TRBD1 (6 bases). This CDR3 spans 13 amino acids. From germline, CDR1 is DFQATT and CDR2 SNEGSKA (reference sequence). V gave up 5 bases and J gave up 7 bases, with 15 bases separating them. CDR3 sequence (DNA): TGCAGTGCTTTAACAGGGTGGTCTAATGAGCAGTTCTTC. Translating it yields CSALTGWSNEQFF.

Concerning this clonotype: In a library made to pick up alpha chains, this beta chain is a stray read with a size that means little. The chain has TRBV5-6 and TRBJ2-3, with TRBD2 identical over 13 bases. From germline, CDR1 is SGHDT and CDR2 YYEEEE. V lost 4 bases and J lost 3; bases outside the gene matches: 2. The CDR3 is 15 residues long. The CDR3 sequence: CASSQGLAGTDTQYF. CDR3 sequence (DNA): TGTGCCAGCAGCCAGGGACTAGCGGGAACAGATACGCAGTATTTT.

A word on this clonotype: The junction differs from germline at one of its ends, possibly a read error. This beta chain came through as a stray read in a library set up for alpha chains, and its size says little. The V call is TRBV29-1, the J call TRBJ1-2, with D possibly matching TRBD1 (5 bases). The CDR3 runs to 13 residues. Germline V lookup: CDR1 SQVTM, CDR2 ANQGSEA. This chain's CDR3 is CSVEAGGSYGYTF. CDR3 sequence (DNA): TGCAGCGTGGAAGCCGGGGGTTCCTATGGCTACACCTTC.

This clonotype has a handful of counts. The library was designed around alpha chains, so this beta chain is a stray read whose abundance carries little weight. CDR3 region: CSARALTETYEQYF. DNA for the CDR3: TGCAGTGCTAGAGCCCTGACAGAAACCTACGAGCAGTACTTC. The gene calls are TRBV20-1 and TRBJ2-7; D might be TRBD1 (5 bases). The CDR3 is 14 amino acids. Trimming shortened V by 1 base and J by 2 bases, and 12 bases separated the two germline ends. Germline lookup yields CDR1 DFQATT and CDR2 SNEGSKA (reference sequence).

About this clonotype itself: This beta chain came through as a stray read in a library set up for alpha chains, and its size says little. The chain couples TRBV3-1 to TRBJ2-1, with 9 positions matching TRBD1. The germline V gene encodes CDR1 LGHDT and CDR2 YNNKEL (reference sequence). This CDR3 is built from 15 residues. Germline trimming cut 4 bases from V and 3 bases from J; bases unmatched to any gene: 4. The CDR3 reads CASSPDRGVYNEQFF. For the CDR3, the DNA is TGTGCCAGCAGCCCGGACAGGGGAGTCTACAATGAGCAGTTCTTC.

This clonotype was counted a few times. A library prepared for alpha chains yielded this beta chain as an off-target read; its size is of little meaning. This chain links TRBV30 with TRBJ2-3, with D tentatively TRBD2 (6 bases). CDR1 GTSNPN and CDR2 SVGIG come from the germline V gene (reference sequence). Trimming pared 3 bases from V and 6 bases from J, leaving 16 bases between. CDR3 length: 14 residues. CDR3 bases: TGTGCCTGGAGGGCGGGACGGGGCATCGATACGCAGTATTTT. Translating it yields CAWRAGRGIDTQYF.

About this clonotype: This beta chain came through as a stray read in a library set up for alpha chains, and its size says little. This chain joins TRBV5-4 and TRBJ2-3; 11 nucleotides match TRBD1. The V gene end was trimmed by 3 bases and the J gene end by 2 bases; junction bases not matched to a gene: 5. Germline V lookup: CDR1 SGHNT, CDR2 YYREEE (reference sequence). The CDR3 has 16 amino acids. DNA for the CDR3: TGTGCCAGCAGCTCCCCGGGACAGGGGGTCACAGATACGCAGTATTTT. As protein: CASSSPGQGVTDTQYF.